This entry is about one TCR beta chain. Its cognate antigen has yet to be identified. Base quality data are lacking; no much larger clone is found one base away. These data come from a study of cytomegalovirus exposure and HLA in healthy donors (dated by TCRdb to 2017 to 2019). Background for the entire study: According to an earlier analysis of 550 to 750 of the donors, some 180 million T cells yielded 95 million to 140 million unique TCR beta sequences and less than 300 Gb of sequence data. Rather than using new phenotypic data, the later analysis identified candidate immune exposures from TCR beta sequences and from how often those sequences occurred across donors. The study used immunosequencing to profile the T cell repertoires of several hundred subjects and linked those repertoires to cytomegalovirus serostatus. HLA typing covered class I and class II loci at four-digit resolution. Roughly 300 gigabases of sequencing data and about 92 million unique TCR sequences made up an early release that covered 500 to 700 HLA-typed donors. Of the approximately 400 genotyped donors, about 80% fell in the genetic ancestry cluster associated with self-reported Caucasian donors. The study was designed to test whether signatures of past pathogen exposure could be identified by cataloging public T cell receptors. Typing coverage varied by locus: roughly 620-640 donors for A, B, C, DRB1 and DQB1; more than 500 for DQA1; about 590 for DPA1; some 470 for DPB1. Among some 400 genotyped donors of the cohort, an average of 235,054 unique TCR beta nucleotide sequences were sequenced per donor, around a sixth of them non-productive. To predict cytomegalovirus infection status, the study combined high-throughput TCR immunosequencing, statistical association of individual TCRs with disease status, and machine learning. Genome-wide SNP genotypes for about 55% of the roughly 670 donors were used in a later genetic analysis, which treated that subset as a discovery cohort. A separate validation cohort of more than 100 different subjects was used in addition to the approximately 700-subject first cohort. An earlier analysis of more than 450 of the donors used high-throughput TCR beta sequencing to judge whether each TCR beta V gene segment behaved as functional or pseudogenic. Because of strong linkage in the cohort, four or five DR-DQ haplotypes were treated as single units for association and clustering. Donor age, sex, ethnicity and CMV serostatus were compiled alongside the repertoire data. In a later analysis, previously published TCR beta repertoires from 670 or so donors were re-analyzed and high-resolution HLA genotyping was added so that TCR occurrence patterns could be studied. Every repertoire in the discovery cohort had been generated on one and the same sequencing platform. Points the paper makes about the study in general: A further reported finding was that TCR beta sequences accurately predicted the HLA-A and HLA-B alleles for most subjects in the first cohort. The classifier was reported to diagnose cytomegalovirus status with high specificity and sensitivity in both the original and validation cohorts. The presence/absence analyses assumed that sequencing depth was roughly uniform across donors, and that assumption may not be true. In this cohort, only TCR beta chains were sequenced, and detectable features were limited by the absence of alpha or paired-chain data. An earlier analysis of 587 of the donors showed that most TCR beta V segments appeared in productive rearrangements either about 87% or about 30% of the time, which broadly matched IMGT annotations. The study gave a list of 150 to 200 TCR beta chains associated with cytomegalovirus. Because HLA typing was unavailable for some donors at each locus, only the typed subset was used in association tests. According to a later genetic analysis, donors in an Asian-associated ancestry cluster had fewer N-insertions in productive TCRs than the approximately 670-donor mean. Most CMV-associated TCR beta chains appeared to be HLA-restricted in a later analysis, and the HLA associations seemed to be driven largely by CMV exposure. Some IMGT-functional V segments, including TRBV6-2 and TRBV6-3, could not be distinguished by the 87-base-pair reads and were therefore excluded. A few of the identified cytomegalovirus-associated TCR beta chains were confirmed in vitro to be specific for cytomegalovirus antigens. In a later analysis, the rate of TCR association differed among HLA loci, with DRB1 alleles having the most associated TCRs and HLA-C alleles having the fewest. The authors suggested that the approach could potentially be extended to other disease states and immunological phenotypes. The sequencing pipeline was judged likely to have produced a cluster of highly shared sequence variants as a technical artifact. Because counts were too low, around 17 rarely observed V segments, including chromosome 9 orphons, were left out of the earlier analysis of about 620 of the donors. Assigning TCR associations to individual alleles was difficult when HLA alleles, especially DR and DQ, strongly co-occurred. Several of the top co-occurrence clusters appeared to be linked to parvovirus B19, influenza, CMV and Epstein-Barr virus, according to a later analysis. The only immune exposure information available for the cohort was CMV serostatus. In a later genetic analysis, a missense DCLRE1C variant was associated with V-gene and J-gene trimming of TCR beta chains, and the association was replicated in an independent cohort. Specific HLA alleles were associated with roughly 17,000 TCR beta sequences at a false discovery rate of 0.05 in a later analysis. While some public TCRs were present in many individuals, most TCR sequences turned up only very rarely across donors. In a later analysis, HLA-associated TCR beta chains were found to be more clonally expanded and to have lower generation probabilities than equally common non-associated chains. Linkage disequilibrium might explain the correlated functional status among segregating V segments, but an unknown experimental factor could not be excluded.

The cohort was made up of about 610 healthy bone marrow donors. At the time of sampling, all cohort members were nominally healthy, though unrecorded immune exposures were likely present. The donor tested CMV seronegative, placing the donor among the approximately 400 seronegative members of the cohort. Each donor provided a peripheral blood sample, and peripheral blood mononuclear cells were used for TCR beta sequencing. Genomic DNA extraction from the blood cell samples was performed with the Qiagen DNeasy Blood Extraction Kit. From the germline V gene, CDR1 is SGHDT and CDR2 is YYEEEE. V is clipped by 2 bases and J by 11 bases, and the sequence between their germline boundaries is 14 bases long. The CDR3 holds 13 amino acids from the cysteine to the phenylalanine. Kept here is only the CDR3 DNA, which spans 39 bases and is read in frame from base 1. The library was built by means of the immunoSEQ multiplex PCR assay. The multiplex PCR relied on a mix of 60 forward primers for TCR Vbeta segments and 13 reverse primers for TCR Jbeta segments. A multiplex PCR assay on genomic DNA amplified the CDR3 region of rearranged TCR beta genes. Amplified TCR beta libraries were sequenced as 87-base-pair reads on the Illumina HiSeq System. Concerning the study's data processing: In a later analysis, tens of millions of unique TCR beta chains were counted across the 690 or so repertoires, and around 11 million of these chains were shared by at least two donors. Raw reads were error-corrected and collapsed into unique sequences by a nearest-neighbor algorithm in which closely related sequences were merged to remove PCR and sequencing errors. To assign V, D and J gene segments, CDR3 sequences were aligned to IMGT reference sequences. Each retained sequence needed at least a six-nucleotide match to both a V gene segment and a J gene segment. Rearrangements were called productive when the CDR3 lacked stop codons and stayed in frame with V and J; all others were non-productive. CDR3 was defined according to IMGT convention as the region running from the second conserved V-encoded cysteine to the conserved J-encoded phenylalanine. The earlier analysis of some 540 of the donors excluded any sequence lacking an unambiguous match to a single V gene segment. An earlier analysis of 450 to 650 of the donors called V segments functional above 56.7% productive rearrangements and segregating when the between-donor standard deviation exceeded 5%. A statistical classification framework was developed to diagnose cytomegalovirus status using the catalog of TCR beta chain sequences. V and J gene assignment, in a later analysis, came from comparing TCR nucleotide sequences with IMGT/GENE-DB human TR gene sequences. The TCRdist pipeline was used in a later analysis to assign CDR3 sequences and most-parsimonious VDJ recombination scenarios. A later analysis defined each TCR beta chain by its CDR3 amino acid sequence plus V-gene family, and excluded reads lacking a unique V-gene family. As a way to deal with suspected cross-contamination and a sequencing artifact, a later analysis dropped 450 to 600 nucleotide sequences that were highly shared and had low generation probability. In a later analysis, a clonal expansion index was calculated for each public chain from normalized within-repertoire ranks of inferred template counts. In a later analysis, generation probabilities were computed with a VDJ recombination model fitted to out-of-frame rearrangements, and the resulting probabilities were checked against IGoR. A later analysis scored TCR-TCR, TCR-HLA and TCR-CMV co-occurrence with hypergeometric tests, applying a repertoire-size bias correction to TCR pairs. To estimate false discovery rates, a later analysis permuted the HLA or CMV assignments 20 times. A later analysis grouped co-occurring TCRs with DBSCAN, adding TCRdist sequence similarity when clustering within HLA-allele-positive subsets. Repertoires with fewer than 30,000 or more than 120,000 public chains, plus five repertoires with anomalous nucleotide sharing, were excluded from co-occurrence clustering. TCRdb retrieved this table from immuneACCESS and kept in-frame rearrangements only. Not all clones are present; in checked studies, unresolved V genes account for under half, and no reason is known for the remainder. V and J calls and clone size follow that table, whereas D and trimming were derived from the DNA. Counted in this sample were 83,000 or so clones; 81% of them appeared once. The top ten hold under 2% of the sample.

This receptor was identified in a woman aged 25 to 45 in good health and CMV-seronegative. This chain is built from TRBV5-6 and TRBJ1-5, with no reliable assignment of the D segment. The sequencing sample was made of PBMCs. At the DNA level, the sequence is TGTGCCAGCAGCTTTCTCGGTCGTTCGGCCCAGCATTTT. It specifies CASSFLGRSAQHF.